A single sample is the source of the 5 T cell receptor beta chains below, sequenced in a study of technical replicates of blood from a handful of donors. Sequencing used immunoSEQ multiplex PCR; TCRdb keeps in-frame clones, though not all of them. The table shows nearly 70,000 clones, with approximately 91% occurring only once. Specimen: PBMCs. Receptor source: a human donor in good health. Some clones in this sample may be carry-over from other donors' samples.

The V and J genes are TRBV19 and TRBJ2-5; 7 bases map to TRBD2. CDR1 and CDR2 from the germline V gene are LNHDA and SQIVND (reference sequence). There are 17 residues in the CDR3. V gave up 4 bases and J gave up 4 bases; unmatched junction bases: 15. CDR3 in DNA: TGTGCCAGTAGTAGCCAACCTGGCCGGGGAGGGAGAGAGACCCAGTACTTC. Translated: CASSSQPGRGGRETQYF.

The rearrangement uses TRBV6-1 and TRBJ2-7; no definite D call. There are 14 residues in the CDR3. Germline CDR1 MNHNS, CDR2 SASEGT. Trimming took off 0 bases at V and 6 bases at J, with 12 bases between the two ends. In DNA form, the CDR3 reads TGTGCCAGCAGTGAAGCGGCCCCCCCCGTCGAGCAGTACTTC. As protein: CASSEAAPPVEQYF.

V is TRBV10-3 and J is TRBJ1-2, with D possibly TRBD1 on 6 matching bases. The CDR3 spans 13 residues. CDR1 is ENHRY, CDR2 SYGVKD, per germline. The V gene lost 10 bases and the J gene lost 7 bases, with 19 bases spanning the gap. The CDR3 protein is CATRGGQGVGYTF. The CDR3 DNA sequence: TGTGCCACCCGGGGGGGGCAAGGGGTTGGCTACACCTTC.

V and J are TRBV7-9 and TRBJ1-6; the D gene is possibly TRBD1 (6 bases). This CDR3 contains 13 residues. V lost 4 bases and J 7 bases, leaving 8 bases between the germline ends. CDR1 is SEHNR and CDR2 is FQNEAQ in the germline V gene (reference sequence). The CDR3 bases are TGTGCCAGCAGCTCGACAGGAAATTCACCCCTCCACTTT. It translates to CASSSTGNSPLHF.

The chain couples TRBV25-1 to TRBJ2-2, with D perhaps TRBD2 (5 bases). Germline-derived CDR1 and CDR2 are MGHDK and SYGVNS. V dropped 3 bases and J dropped 6 bases, with 17 bases sitting between them. The length of the CDR3 is 16 residues. This CDR3 is CASSDGGAGLPGELFF. For the CDR3, the DNA is TGTGCCAGCAGTGATGGTGGCGCGGGTTTGCCCGGGGAGCTGTTTTTT.